The rows below give T cell receptor beta chains drawn from one sample of a study of T cells in Graves' hyperthyroidism and ophthalmopathy. TCRdb reprocessed the multiplex PCR reads with MiXCR, giving one entry per CDR3 protein. This sample has approximately 630,000 distinct CDR3 sequences, with 15% to 20% found just once. Sequenced: blood. These TCRs come from a woman younger than 45 with Graves' hyperthyroidism. CDR3s include the opening cysteine and the closing phenylalanine or tryptophan. The order of the fields is J gene, D gene, clone size, V gene, CDR3 protein, CDR3 DNA. The D gene is left open where the match is weak. Size is omitted from some rows. Given values are once, few, many or a class for expanded clones.

TRBJ2-1	NA	NA	TRBV19	CASFDRYNEQFF	TGTGCCAGTTTCGACCGTTACAATGAGCAGTTCTTC
TRBJ2-2	NA	NA	TRBV7-3	CASSLIAGAPGGLFF	TGTGCCAGCAGCTTAATAGCAGGGGCTCCCGGGGGGCTGTTTTTT
TRBJ1-3	NA	few	TRBV6-1	CASSEAGPGLRFSGNTIYF	TGTGCCAGCAGTGAAGCGGGGCCCGGATTAAGGTTCTCTGGAAACACCATATATTTT
TRBJ1-2	NA	many	TRBV30	CAWSVLMGYGYTF	TGTGCCTGGAGTGTACTAATGGGCTATGGCTACACCTTC
TRBJ2-1	TRBD1	many	TRBV12-5	CASGHGQGKNEQFF	TGTGCTAGTGGTCACGGACAGGGCAAAAATGAGCAGTTCTTC
TRBJ2-7	NA	many	TRBV13	CASSSTGEQYF	TGTGCCAGCAGCTCTACGGGGGAGCAGTACTTC
TRBJ1-1	NA	few	TRBV18	CASSSSSNTEAFF	TGTGCCAGCTCATCCTCCTCGAACACTGAAGCTTTCTTT
TRBJ2-7	TRBD2	few	TRBV27	CASMTSGTSYEQYF	TGTGCCAGCATGACTAGCGGGACCTCCTACGAGCAGTACTTC
TRBJ2-4	TRBD1	NA	TRBV19	CASNGQDDIQYF	TGTGCCAGTAACGGACAGGATGACATTCAGTACTTC
TRBJ1-2	NA	many	TRBV12-3/TRBV12-4	CASSFSGRPYGYTF	TGTGCCAGCAGTTTTTCGGGCAGACCCTATGGCTACACCTTC
TRBJ2-1	NA	few	TRBV19	CASSMGTNEQFF	TGTGCCAGTAGTATGGGGACTAATGAGCAGTTCTTC
TRBJ2-1	TRBD2	NA	TRBV24-1	CATAGTSGIRSDEQFF	TGTGCCACCGCAGGGACTAGCGGGATAAGGTCCGATGAGCAGTTCTTC
TRBJ1-3	NA	NA	TRBV6-1	CASSQPPFDKDSGNTIYF	TGTGCCAGCAGTCAGCCTCCCTTCGACAAGGACTCTGGAAACACCATATATTTT
TRBJ1-2	NA	few	TRBV6-1	CASSEVNSFYGYTF	TGTGCCAGCAGTGAAGTGAACAGCTTTTATGGCTACACCTTC
TRBJ1-6	NA	NA	TRBV10-2	CASSDGNSPLHF	TGCGCCAGCAGTGATGGTAATTCACCCCTCCACTTT
TRBJ1-5	NA	NA	TRBV20-1	CSARDARSNQPQHF	TGCAGTGCTAGAGACGCCAGGAGCAATCAGCCCCAGCATTTT
TRBJ2-5	TRBD1	many	TRBV30	CAWGQGDEETQYF	TGTGCCTGGGGACAGGGTGACGAAGAGACCCAGTACTTC
TRBJ2-5	NA	many	TRBV28	CASSFQGAYGETQYF	TGTGCCAGCAGTTTTCAGGGTGCCTATGGGGAGACCCAGTACTTC
TRBJ2-4	TRBD2	many	TRBV27	CASSFGGSTGNIQYF	TGTGCCAGCAGTTTTGGCGGGAGCACGGGAAACATTCAGTACTTC
TRBJ2-5	NA	NA	TRBV20-1	CRVEGRLQETQYF	TGCCGTGTCGAAGGCCGCCTTCAAGAGACCCAGTACTTC
TRBJ2-3	NA	NA	TRBV30	CAWCRGLTDTQYF	TGTGCCTGGTGTCGCGGCCTCACAGATACGCAGTATTTT
TRBJ1-5	NA	NA	TRBV7-2	CASSLGGGDGNQPQHF	TGTGCCAGCAGCTTGGGAGGGGGAGATGGGAATCAGCCCCAGCATTTT
TRBJ2-1	NA	few	TRBV19	CASSIDGSYNEQFF	TGTGCCAGTAGTATAGACGGATCCTACAATGAGCAGTTCTTC
TRBJ2-2	NA	NA	TRBV28	CASKPAVSGDTGELFF	TGTGCCAGCAAGCCTGCCGTATCGGGGGACACCGGGGAGCTGTTTTTT
TRBJ2-3	NA	many	TRBV7-9	CASSLLGAAGTDTQYF	TGTGCCAGCAGCCTCCTGGGGGCAGCGGGCACAGATACGCAGTATTTT
TRBJ2-5	TRBD1	many	TRBV28	CASSLGQGNPQETQYF	TGTGCCAGCAGTTTGGGACAGGGGAACCCTCAAGAGACCCAGTACTTC
TRBJ2-1	TRBD2	many	TRBV20-1	CSARGGGAGGRVGEQFF	TGCAGTGCTAGAGGCGGGGGAGCGGGAGGTCGAGTCGGTGAGCAGTTCTTC
TRBJ2-1	NA	few	TRBV4-2	CASSQVRLATYNEQFF	TGTGCCAGCAGCCAGGTTCGGCTGGCGACCTACAATGAGCAGTTCTTC